Listed below are T cell receptor beta chains from one sample, sequenced in a study of human T cells and chemical hapten exposure. TCRdb re-analysed the RACE reads in MiXCR, keeping a single row per CDR3 protein. The table shows tens of thousands of distinct CDR3 sequences, with about 10% occurring only once. The sample consisted of whole blood, taken in connection with sensitization to the hapten diphenylcyclopropenone (DPC). The source of these receptors is a woman aged 50 to 60 with alopecia areata. Some clones in this sample may be carry-over from other donors' samples. CDR3s include the opening cysteine and the closing phenylalanine or tryptophan.

TRBV4-3	TRBJ2-1	CASSLQTSGGPREQFF
TRBV27	TRBJ2-1	CASSLSTSSSYNEQFF
TRBV6-1	TRBJ1-6	CASIHRNSSGFLGSPLHF
TRBV12-3/TRBV12-4	TRBJ2-3	CASSRALGDTQYF
TRBV29-1	TRBJ2-1	CSCRRGSYNEQFF
TRBV7-9	TRBJ2-5	CASSLSSGRARTQYF
TRBV7-9	TRBJ2-3	CASSPGRGRPDTQYF
TRBV28	TRBJ1-2	CASRSTFYRVERGYTF
TRBV20-1	TRBJ2-7	CSATIAATYEQYF
TRBV6-5	TRBJ2-1	CASSSLLSSYNEQFF
TRBV7-3	TRBJ1-1	CASADGRNTEAFF
TRBV3-1	TRBJ1-1	CASSQEQDTEAFF
TRBV29-1	TRBJ1-1	CSVWDRWNTEAFF
TRBV11-2	TRBJ2-1	CASSPHNEQFF
TRBV2	TRBJ2-7	CARRGLAAYEQYF
TRBV7-8	TRBJ2-6	CASSPRTQRSGANVLTF
TRBV30	TRBJ2-3	CAWTPGRGGPNTQYF
TRBV6-1	TRBJ1-1	CASSPQTGRAFF
TRBV7-9	TRBJ2-1	CASTQTETYNEQFF
TRBV6-6	TRBJ2-6	CASSYSPSPAGANVLTF
TRBV12-3/TRBV12-4	TRBJ1-2	CASSFSPNYGYTF
TRBV10-2	TRBJ1-2	CASSEGQRYGYTF
TRBV11-2	TRBJ2-5	CASSSLSRDFETQYF
TRBV7-9	TRBJ1-1	CASSLVGGREEAFF
TRBV18	TRBJ2-7	CASSPDRAPVEQYF
TRBV6-1	TRBJ1-5	CATTRGWNQPQHF
TRBV7-3	TRBJ2-2	CASSFTGGTTGELFF
TRBV10-3	TRBJ2-1	CAISESGKYNEQFF
TRBV5-1	TRBJ2-5	CASSLVSAVGETQYF
TRBV7-6	TRBJ2-3	CASSNRLADTQYF
TRBV7-2	TRBJ2-7	CASSLGRDYEQYF
TRBV9	TRBJ1-2	CASSGDRTSYGYTF
TRBV29-1	TRBJ1-1	CSVEGVGQGAFF
TRBV6-5	TRBJ1-5	CASSKRTGPLNQPQHF
TRBV9	TRBJ2-1	CASSALLAGYNEQFF
TRBV27	TRBJ2-1	CASSYAGASYNEQFF
TRBV20-1	TRBJ1-3	CSASPPGRDRLSGNTIYF
TRBV4-3	TRBJ1-1	CASSQSSGTGRFRAFF
TRBV5-5	TRBJ2-1	CASSLGRVSYNEQFF
TRBV24-1	TRBJ2-7	CATSDSRQSSYEQYF
TRBV7-9	TRBJ2-3	CASSPWVSLSDTQYF
TRBV28	TRBJ1-1	CASSSHPLEAFF
TRBV11-1	TRBJ2-2	CASSLTGTSNTGELFF
TRBV7-9	TRBJ2-3	CASSLPTSGDTDTQYF
TRBV29-1	TRBJ1-1	CSVEDRGTLRFF
TRBV6-6	TRBJ1-1	CASSSEAFF
TRBV6-2/TRBV6-3	TRBJ2-7	CASSYSGGVYEQYF
TRBV7-2	TRBJ2-3	CASSLASGNTDTQYF
TRBV19	TRBJ1-2	CASSRGQGTLGYTF
TRBV6-5	TRBJ2-3	CASSTPGRPGTDTQYF
TRBV18	TRBJ1-1	CASSPKQGGGNTEAFF
TRBV20-1	TRBJ2-3	CSARPLGRLAGTDTQYF
TRBV29-1	TRBJ2-5	CSAVRETQYF
TRBV29-1	TRBJ1-3	CSVARGNTIYF
TRBV7-6	TRBJ2-5	CASSPRGAGASLETQYF
TRBV28	TRBJ1-1	CASSLTDRRTGSEAFF
TRBV11-2	TRBJ1-6	CASSLTGGSPLHF
TRBV25-1	TRBJ2-2	CASSESGTSYSGELFF
TRBV27	TRBJ2-5	CASSFVSAQGYQETQYF